This T cell receptor (beta chain) was captured by sequencing in a study of regulatory T cells in long-lasting Graves disease. Time point specified: newly diagnosed GD, antithyroid drugs for less than 3 months. Extracted RNA from PBMCs served as the source of the TCR library. HTBI primers from iRepertoire and Arm-PCR of CDR3 regions yielded the TCR beta libraries. One entry per CDR3 protein results from TCRdb running MiXCR on the multiplex PCR reads. Among roughly 360,000 distinct CDR3 sequences listed, approximately 12% were seen once. There are many counts of this clonotype. Germline V lookup: CDR1 SGHRS, CDR2 YFSETQ. This CDR3 spans 15 amino acids. The V and J ends lost 1 base and 0 bases respectively, with 8 bases between them. These data are also associated with another study on T cells in Graves' hyperthyroidism and ophthalmopathy. That investigation notes: Those with hyperthyroidism were 18 to 65 years old, newly diagnosed, and ill for under 2 months. A first-round RT-PCR of the TCR CDR3 used the HTBI primer set.

The specimen comprised peripheral blood mononuclear cells (PBMCs), sampled at new diagnosis, from a patient treated with antithyroid drugs. The chain recombines TRBV5-1 with TRBJ2-1; D uncertain. This clonotype originated in a young woman with Graves disease. CDR3: CASSLSWGSYNEQFF. Here the CDR3 DNA reads TGCGCCAGCAGCTTGTCGTGGGGCTCCTACAATGAGCAGTTCTTC.